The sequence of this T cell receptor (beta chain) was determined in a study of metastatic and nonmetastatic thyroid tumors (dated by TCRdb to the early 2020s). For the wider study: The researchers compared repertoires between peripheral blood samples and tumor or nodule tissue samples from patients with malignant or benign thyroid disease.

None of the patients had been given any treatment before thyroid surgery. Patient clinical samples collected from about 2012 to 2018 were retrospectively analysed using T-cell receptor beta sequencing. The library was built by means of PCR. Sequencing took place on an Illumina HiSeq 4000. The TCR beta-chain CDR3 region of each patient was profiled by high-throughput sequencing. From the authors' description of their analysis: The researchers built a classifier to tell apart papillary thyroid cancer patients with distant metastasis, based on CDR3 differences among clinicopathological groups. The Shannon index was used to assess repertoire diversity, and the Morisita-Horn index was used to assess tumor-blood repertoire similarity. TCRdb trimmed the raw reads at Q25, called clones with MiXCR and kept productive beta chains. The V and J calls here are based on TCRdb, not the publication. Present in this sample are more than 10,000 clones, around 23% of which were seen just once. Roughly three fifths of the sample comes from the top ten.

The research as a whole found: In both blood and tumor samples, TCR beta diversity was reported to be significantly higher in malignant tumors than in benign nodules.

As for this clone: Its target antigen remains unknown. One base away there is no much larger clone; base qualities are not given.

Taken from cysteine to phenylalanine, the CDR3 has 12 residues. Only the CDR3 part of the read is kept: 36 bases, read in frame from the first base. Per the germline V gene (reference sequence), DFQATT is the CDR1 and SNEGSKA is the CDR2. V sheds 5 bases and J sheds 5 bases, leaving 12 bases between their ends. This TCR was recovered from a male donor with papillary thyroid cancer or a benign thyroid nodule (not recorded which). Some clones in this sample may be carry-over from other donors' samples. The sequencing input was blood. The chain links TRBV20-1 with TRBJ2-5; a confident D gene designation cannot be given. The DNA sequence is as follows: TGCAGTGCTGCTAGAATGGGCGAGACCCAGTACTTC. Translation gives CSAARMGETQYF.